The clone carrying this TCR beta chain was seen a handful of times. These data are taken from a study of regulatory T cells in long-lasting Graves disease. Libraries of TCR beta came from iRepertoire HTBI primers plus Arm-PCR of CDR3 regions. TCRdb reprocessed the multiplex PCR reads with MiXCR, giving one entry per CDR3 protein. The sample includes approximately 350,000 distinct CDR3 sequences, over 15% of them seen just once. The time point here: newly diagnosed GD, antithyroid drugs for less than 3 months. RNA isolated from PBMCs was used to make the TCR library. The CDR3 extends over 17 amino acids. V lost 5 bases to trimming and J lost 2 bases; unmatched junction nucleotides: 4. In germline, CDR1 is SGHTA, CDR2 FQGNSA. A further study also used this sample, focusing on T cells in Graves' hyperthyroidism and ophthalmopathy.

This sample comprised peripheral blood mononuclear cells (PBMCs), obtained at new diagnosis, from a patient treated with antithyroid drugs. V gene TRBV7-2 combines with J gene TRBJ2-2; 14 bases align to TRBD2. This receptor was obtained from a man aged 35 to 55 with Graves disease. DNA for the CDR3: TGTGCCAGCAGCGTGACTAGCGGGGGGGACAACACCGGGGAGCTGTTTTTT. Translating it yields CASSVTSGGDNTGELFF.